Sequencing of this T cell receptor beta chain was carried out in a study of CD8+ T cells in alopecia areata. Whole-study results and caveats: Researchers report lesional scalp, most notably alopecia totalis/universalis, outstripped normal scalp in clonality. TCR sharing was clearer in mice than between patients, perhaps partly owing to patient HLA diversity.

The treatment: oral pan-JAK inhibitor, 5-10 mg twice daily. The authors sorted CD4+ and CD8+ T cells from PBMCs. Germline V lookup: CDR1 PRHDT, CDR2 FYEKMQ (reference sequence). The CDR3 is made up of 13 amino acids. The ends lost 5 bases at V and 4 bases at J; junction bases unmatched: 3. Worth noting for this clone: As yet, its antigen is unknown.

Extraction of RNA preceded its reverse transcription into cDNA, which served as the sequencing template. Generated by immunoSEQ multiplex PCR, the TCRdb table keeps only in-frame clones and is missing some. Of 95,000 to 150,000 clones in the sample, 50% to 55% were seen once. This sequence was found in a human donor with alopecia areata. V usage is TRBV13 and J usage is TRBJ1-2; 8 nucleotides align to TRBD1. This specimen consisted of CD4+ T cells sorted from blood, obtained at week 4, from a patient treated with tofacitinib. The CDR3 DNA reads TGTGCCAGCAGCCTGGGACAGGCCTATGGCTACACCTTC. Translating gives CASSLGQAYGYTF.